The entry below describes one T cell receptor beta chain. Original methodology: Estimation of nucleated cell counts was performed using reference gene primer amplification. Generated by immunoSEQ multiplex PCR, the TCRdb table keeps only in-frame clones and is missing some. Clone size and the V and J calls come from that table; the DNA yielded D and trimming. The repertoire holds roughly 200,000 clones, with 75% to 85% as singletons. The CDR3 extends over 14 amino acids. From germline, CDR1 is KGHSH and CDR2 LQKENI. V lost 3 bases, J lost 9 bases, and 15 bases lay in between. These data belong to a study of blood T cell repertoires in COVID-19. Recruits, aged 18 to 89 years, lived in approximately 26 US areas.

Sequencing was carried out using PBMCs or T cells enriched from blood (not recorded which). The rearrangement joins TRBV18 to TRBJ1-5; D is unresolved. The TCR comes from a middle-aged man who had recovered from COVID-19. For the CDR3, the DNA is TGTGCCAGCTCACCCTCCCAAGACATCCCGCCCCAGCATTTT. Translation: CASSPSQDIPPQHF.